The 2 T cell receptor beta chains below come from one sample, sequenced in a study of T-cell reconstitution after alpha-beta-depleted transplantation in children. It was with unique molecular identifiers that the TCRbeta library was prepared. TCRdb reprocessed the PCR reads with MiXCR, giving one entry per CDR3 protein. Altogether fewer than 550,000 distinct CDR3 sequences are present, roughly an eighth being singletons, with the ten largest covering 14%. The sequenced sample was PBMCs, mostly from graft donor cells, obtained 180 days after TCRalphabeta/CD19-depleted stem cell transplant. The receptors were gathered from a female patient aged 2-15 years who had a stem cell transplant for aplastic anemia, so the T cells may come from the graft donor.

The rearrangement links TRBV6-5 to TRBJ1-2; D ambiguous. The CDR3 length is 12 residues. Germline CDR1 reads MNHEY; CDR2 reads SVGAGI. V was trimmed by 8 bases and J by 5 bases, leaving 12 bases between them. The CDR3 sequence is CASAHSEYGYTF. The CDR3 DNA is TGTGCCAGCGCCCACAGCGAATATGGCTACACCTTC.

This clonotype showed up just a few times. The chain joins TRBV10-2 to TRBJ2-2; D may be TRBD2 (6 bases). The V gene lost 5 bases and the J gene lost 0 bases, with 10 bases spanning the gap. CDR1 and CDR2 (germline): WSHSY, SAAADI. CDR3 length equals 15 residues. This CDR3 is CASSLTRANTGELFF. CDR3 DNA: TGCGCCAGCAGTTTGACTAGAGCGAACACCGGGGAGCTGTTTTTT.